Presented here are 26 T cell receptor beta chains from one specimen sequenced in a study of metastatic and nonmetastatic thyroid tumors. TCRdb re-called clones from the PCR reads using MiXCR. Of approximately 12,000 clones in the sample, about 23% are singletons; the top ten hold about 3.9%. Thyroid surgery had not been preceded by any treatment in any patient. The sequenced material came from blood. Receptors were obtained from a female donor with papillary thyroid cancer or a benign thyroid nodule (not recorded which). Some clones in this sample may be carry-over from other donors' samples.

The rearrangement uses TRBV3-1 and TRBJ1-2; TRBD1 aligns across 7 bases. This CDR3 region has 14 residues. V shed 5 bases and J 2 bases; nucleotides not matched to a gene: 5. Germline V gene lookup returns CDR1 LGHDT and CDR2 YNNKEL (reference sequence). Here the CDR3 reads CASSYGGQNYGYTF. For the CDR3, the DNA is TGTGCCAGCAGCTATGGGGGACAGAACTATGGCTACACCTTC.

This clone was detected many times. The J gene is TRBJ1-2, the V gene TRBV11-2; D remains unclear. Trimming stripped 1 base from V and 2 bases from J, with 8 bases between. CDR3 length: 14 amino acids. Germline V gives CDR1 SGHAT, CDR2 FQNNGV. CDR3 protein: CASSLVDANYGYTF. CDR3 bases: TGTGCCAGCAGCTTAGTGGACGCCAACTATGGCTACACCTTC.

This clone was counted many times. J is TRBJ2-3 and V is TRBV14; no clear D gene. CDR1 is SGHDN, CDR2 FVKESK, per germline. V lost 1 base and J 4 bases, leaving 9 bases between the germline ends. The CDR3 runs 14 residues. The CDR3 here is CASSQVYSPDTQYF. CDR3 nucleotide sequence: TGTGCCAGCAGCCAAGTATATAGTCCAGATACGCAGTATTTT. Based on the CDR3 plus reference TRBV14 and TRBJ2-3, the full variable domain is EAGVTQFPSHSVIEKGQTVTLRCDPISGHDNLYWYRRVMGKEIKFLLHFVKESKQDESGMPNNRFLAERTGGTYSTLKVQPAELEDSGVYFCASSQVYSPDTQYFGPGTRLTVL.

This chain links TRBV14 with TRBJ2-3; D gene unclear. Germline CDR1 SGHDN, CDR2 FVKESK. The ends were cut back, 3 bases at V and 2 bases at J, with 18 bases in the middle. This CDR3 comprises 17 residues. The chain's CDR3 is CASSHTTGSTFTDTQYF. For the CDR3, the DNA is TGTGCCAGCAGCCATACAACCGGGTCCACCTTCACAGATACGCAGTATTTT.

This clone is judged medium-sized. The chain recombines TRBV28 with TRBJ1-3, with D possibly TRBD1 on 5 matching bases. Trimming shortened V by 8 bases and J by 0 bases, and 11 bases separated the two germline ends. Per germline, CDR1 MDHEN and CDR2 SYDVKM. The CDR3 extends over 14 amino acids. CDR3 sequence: CASGQGDSGNTIYF. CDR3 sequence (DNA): TGTGCCAGCGGCCAGGGCGACTCTGGAAACACCATATATTTT.

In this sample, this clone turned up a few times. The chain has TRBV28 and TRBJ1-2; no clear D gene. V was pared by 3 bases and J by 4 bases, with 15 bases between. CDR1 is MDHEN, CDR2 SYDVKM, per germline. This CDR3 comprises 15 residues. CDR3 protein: CASSLEDTTLYGYTF. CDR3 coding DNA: TGTGCCAGCAGTTTGGAAGACACAACCCTCTATGGCTACACCTTC.

The CDR3 DNA sequence: TGTGCCAGCTCACCAGGGTCAGGGTGGAGGCATCAGCCCCAGCATTTT. Translated, it gives CASSPGSGWRHQPQHF. The chain recombines TRBV18 with TRBJ1-5; a possible D gene is TRBD1 (5 bases). V shed 2 bases and J shed 5 bases, with 16 bases lying between them. The CDR3 is 16 residues long. The germline V gene encodes CDR1 KGHSH and CDR2 LQKENI.

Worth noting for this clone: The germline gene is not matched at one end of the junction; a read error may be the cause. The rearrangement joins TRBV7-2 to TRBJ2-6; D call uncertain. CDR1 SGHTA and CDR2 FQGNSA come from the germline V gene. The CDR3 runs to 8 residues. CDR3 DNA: TGTGCCAGCAGCCCGGTGCCTTGG. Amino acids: CASSPVPW.

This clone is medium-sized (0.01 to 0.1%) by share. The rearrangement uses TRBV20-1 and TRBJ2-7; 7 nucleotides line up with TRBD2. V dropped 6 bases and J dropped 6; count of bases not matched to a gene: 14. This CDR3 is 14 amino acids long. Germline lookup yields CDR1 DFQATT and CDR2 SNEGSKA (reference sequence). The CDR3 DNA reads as TGCAGTGCGGAGACCGGGAGGAGTAGCTCCGAGCAGTACTTC. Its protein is CSAETGRSSSEQYF.

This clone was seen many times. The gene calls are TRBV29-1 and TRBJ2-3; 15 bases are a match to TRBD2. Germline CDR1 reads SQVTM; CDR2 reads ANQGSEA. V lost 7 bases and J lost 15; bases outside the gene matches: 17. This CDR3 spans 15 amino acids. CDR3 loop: CSARTSGGEGGSHYF. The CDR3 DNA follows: TGCAGCGCCCGGACTAGCGGGGGGGAAGGGGGTAGCCATTATTTT.

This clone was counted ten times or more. CDR3 in DNA: TGTGCCACCGAGGACAGGAGCACTGAAGCTTTCTTT. Amino acid sequence: CATEDRSTEAFF. The V call is TRBV2, the J call TRBJ1-1, with 7 bases matching TRBD1. The CDR3 sequence is 12 residues long. Germline V gene data show CDR1 as SNHLY and CDR2 as FYNNEI. The trim removed 10 bases at V and 4 bases at J, leaving 6 bases unmatched.

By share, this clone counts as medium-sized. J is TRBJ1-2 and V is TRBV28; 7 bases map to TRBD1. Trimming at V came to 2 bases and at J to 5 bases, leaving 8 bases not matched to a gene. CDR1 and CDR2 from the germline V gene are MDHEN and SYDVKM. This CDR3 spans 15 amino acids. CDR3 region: CASSLARQGTYGYTF. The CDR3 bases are TGTGCCAGCAGTTTAGCAAGACAGGGAACATATGGCTACACCTTC.

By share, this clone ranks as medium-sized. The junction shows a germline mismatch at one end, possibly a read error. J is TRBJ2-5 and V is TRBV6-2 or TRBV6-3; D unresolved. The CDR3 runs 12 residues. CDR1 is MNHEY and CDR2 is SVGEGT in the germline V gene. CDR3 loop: CASSPRGRPPGF. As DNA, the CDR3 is TGTGCCAGCAGTCCCCGAGGACGGCCTCCCGGCTTC.

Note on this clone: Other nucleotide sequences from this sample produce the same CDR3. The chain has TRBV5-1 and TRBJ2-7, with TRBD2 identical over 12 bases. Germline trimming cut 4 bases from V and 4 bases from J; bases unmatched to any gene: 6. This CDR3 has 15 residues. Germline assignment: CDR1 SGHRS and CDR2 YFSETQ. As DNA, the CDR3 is TGCGCCAGCAGCCCAAGGACTAGCGGGGTATACGAGCAGTACTTC. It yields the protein CASSPRTSGVYEQYF.

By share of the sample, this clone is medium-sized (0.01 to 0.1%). In DNA, the CDR3 is TGTGCCAGCAGTTACGCGGACAGGACCGGGGAGCTGTTTTTT. The encoded protein is CASSYADRTGELFF. The genes are TRBV6-6 and TRBJ2-2; 7 bases line up with TRBD1. Per the germline V gene, CDR1 is MNHNY and CDR2 is SVGAGI (reference sequence). The CDR3 runs to 14 residues. J was trimmed by 5 bases and V by 2 bases; bases with no gene match: 2.

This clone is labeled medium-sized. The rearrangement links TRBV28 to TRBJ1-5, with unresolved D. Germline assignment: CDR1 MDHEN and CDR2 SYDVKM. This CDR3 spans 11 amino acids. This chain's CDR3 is CVVRVNQPQHF. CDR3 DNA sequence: TGTGTCGTGAGGGTCAATCAGCCCCAGCATTTT.

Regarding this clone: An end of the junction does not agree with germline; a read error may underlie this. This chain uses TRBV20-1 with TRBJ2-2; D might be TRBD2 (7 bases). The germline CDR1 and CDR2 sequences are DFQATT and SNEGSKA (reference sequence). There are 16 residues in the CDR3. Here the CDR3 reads CSAPPGGGPRTGEPFF. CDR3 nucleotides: TGCAGTGCCCCGCCGGGCGGGGGCCCGAGGACCGGTGAGCCGTTTTTT.

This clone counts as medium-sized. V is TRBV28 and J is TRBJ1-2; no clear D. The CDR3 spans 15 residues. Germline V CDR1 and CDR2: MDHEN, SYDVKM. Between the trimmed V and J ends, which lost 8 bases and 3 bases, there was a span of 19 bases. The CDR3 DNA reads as TGTGCCAGCCGGCTTCGGGGTTTGGGTTACTATGGCTACACCTTC. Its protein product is CASRLRGLGYYGYTF.

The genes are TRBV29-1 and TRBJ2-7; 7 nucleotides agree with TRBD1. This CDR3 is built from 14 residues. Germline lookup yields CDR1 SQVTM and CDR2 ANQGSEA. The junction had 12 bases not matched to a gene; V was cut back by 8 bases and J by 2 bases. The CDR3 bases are TGCAGCTCATCGCAGGGGGTAAGCCCCTACGAGCAGTACTTC. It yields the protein CSSSQGVSPYEQYF.

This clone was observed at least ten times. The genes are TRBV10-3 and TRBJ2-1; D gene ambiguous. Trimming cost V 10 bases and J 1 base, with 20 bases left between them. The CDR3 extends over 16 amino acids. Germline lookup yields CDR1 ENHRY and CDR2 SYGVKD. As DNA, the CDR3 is TGTGCCACCGCCCCGAGAGCCCTGGGTTCCTACAATGAGCAGTTCTTC. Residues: CATAPRALGSYNEQFF.

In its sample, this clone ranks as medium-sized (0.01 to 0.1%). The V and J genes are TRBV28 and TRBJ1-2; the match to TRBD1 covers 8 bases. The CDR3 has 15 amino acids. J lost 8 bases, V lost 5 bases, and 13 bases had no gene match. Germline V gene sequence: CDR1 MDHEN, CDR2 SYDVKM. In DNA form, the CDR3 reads TGTGCCAGCAGTGAAACCAGGGGGCGAGGAGGAGGCTACACCTTC. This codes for CASSETRGRGGGYTF.

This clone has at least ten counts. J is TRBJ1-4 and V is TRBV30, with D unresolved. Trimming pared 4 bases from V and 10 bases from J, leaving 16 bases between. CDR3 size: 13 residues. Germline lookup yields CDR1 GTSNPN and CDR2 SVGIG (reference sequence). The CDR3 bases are TGTGCCTGGAAAGGAGGATCCCTCGGAAAACTGTTTTTT. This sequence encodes CAWKGGSLGKLFF.

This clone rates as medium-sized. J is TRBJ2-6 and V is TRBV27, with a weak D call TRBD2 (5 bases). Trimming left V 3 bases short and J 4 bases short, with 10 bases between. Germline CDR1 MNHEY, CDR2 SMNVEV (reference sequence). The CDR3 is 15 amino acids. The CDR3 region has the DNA TGTGCCAGCAGTTTTGGTTCGGGAGGGGCCAACGTCCTGACTTTC. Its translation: CASSFGSGGANVLTF.

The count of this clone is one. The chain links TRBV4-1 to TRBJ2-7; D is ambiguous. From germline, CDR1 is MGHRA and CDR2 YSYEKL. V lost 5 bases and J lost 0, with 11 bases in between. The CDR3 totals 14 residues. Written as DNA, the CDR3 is TGCGCCAGCAGCTCGAGTAGGGCCTCCTACGAGCAGTACTTC. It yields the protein CASSSSRASYEQYF.

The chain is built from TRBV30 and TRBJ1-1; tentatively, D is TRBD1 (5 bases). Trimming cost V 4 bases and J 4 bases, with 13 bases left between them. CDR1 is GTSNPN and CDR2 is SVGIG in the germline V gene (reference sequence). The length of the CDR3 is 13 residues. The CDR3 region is CAWNWGTGTEAFF. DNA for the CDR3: TGTGCCTGGAATTGGGGGACGGGCACTGAAGCTTTCTTT.

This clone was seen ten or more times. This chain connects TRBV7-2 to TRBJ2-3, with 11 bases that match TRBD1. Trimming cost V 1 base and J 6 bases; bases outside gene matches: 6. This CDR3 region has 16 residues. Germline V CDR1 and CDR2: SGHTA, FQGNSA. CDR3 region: CASSLGTGGSPDTQYF. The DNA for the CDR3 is TGTGCCAGCAGCTTAGGGACAGGGGGCTCCCCGGATACGCAGTATTTT. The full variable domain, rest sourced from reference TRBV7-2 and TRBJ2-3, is GAGVSQSPSNKVTEKGKDVELRCDPISGHTALYWYRQSLGQGLEFLIYFQGNSAPDKSGLPSDRFSAERTGGSVSTLTIQRTQQEDSAVYLCASSLGTGGSPDTQYFGPGTRLTVL.